The present TCR beta chain was sequenced within a study of blood T cells in healthy people across ages. Broader study findings: The long-lived group displayed more naive CD4+ cells, plus higher diversity, than the aged donors did.

Points on this clonotype: The antigen is undetermined.

It was with a sample-barcoded 5' primer and a J-beta primer mix that a second PCR of about 6 to 12 cycles was run. Carrying 12 random nucleotides, a template-switch adaptor labeled each individual cDNA molecule. Sequencing yielded, for each sample, at least 3 million paired-end reads carrying CDR3. MiXCR, applied by TCRdb to the 5' RACE reads, yields one record per CDR3 protein. Seen here are 270,000 or so distinct CDR3 sequences, around 29% observed once, and the top ten hold roughly 30%. Total RNA, at least 5 micrograms per sample, was extracted from PBMCs. CDR1 LNHNV and CDR2 YYDKDF come from the germline V gene (reference sequence). The V and J ends lost 8 bases and 7 bases, in that order; junction bases with no gene match: 13. The CDR3 contains 15 residues.

V usage is TRBV15 and J usage is TRBJ2-2, with 7 bases that match TRBD1. The sequence was obtained from an older woman in good health. What was sequenced was blood. CDR3 loop: CATEDRVETFGELFF. The CDR3 DNA reads TGTGCCACCGAAGACAGGGTCGAAACTTTCGGGGAGCTGTTTTTT.